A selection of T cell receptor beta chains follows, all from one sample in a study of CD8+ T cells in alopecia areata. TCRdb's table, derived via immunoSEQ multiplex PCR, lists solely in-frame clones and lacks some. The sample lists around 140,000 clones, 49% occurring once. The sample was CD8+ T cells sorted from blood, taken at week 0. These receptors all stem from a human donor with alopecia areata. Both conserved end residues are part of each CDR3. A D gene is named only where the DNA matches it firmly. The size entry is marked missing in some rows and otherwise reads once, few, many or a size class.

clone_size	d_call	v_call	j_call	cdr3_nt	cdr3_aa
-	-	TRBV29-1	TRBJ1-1	TGCAGCGTCGACAGTGAAGCTTTCTTT	CSVDSEAFF
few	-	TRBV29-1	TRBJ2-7	TGCAGCGTGATGGACAGTTCCTCCTACGAGCAGTACTTC	CSVMDSSSYEQYF
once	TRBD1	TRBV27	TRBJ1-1	TGTGCCAGCAGGTTACAGGGGTCGAACACTGAAGCTTTCTTT	CASRLQGSNTEAFF
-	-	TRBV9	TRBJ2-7	TGTGCCAGCAGCGTAGGGGGCCGCAGCTACGAGCAGTACTTC	CASSVGGRSYEQYF
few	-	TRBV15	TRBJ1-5	TGTGCCACCAGGGGGGACGGGGATCAGCCCCAGCATTTT	CATRGDGDQPQHF
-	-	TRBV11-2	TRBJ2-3	TGTGCCAGCAGCTTGGGGGGGGCGAGCACAGATACGCAGTATTTT	CASSLGGASTDTQYF
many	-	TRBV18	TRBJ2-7	TGTGCCAGCTCATCACCCAACAGGGCGGACGAGCAGTACTTC	CASSSPNRADEQYF
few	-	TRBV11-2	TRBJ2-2	TGTGCCAGCAGCTTAGGAAACTCCCGACTCCCCGGGGAGCTGTTTTTT	CASSLGNSRLPGELFF
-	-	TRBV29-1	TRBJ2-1	TGCAGCGTTGAAAAGCAGAATGAGCAGTTCTTC	CSVEKQNEQFF
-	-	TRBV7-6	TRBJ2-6	TGTGCCAGCAGCTTACAACGGGACTCTGGGGCCAACGTCCTGACTTTC	CASSLQRDSGANVLTF
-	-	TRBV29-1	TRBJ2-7	TGCAGCGTTGAAAAACAGGCGGAGCAGTACTTC	CSVEKQAEQYF